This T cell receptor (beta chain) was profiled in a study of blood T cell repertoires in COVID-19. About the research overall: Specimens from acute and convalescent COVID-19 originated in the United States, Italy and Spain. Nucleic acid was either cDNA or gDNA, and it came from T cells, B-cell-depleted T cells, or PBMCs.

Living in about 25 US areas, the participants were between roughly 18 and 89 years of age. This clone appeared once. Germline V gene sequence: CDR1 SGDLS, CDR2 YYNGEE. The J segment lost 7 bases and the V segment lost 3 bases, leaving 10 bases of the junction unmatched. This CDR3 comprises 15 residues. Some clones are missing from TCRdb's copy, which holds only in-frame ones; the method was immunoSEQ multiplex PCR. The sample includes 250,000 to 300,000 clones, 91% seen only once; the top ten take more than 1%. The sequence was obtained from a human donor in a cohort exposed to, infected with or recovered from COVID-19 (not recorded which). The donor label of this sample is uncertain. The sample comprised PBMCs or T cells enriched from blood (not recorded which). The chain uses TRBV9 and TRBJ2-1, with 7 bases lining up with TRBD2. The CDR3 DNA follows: TGTGCCAGCAGCGGGGAGGGGACCGGAGGAAATGAGCAGTTCTTC. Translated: CASSGEGTGGNEQFF.